The 4 T cell receptor beta chains reported below all come from one sample, sequenced in a study of blood T cell repertoires in COVID-19. Profiled with immunoSEQ multiplex PCR; TCRdb holds only in-frame clones, not every one. The sample holds some 150,000 clones; roughly 89% are singletons and the top ten take more than 4%. The sample taken for sequencing was peripheral blood. Every receptor here comes from a woman in her forties with acute or convalescent COVID-19.

This sequence joins TRBV29-1 and TRBJ2-3; D is unclear. The CDR3 length is 11 residues. Germline values: CDR1 SQVTM, CDR2 ANQGSEA. V was cut by 3 bases and J by 4 bases, with 5 bases left in between. As DNA, the CDR3 is TGCAGCGTTGACCTAGCAGATACGCAGTATTTT. It is translated as CSVDLADTQYF.

This sequence joins TRBV4-3 and TRBJ1-1; 12 bases line up with TRBD1. This CDR3 region has 19 residues. The ends lost 0 bases at V and 4 bases at J; junction bases unmatched: 12. Germline V lookup: CDR1 LGHNA, CDR2 YSLEER. The CDR3 spells CASSQELPGTGGAFTEAFF. CDR3 coding DNA: TGCGCCAGCAGCCAAGAACTCCCCGGGACAGGGGGCGCATTCACTGAAGCTTTCTTT.

V usage is TRBV6-5 and J usage is TRBJ1-2; D might be TRBD1 (5 bases). The V gene's germline CDR1 is MNHEY and CDR2 SVGAGI. V lost 6 bases and J lost 5, with 16 bases in between. The CDR3 has 14 amino acids. In nucleotides, the CDR3 is TGTGCCAGCAGGGGGATCGGGGGATGGTATGGCTACACCTTC. Amino acids: CASRGIGGWYGYTF.

The rearrangement joins TRBV3-1 (or the pseudogene TRBV3-2) to TRBJ1-4; tentatively, D is TRBD1 (6 bases). V was pared by 4 bases and J by 3 bases, with 9 bases between. The CDR3 loop spans 14 amino acids. Germline CDR1 reads LGHDT; CDR2 reads YNNKEL (reference sequence). The CDR3 region is CASSLRGSNEKLFF. For the CDR3, the DNA is TGTGCCAGCAGCCTCAGGGGTTCTAATGAAAAACTGTTTTTT.